Presented here are 15 T cell receptor beta chains from one specimen sequenced in a study of blood T cell repertoires in COVID-19 (TCRdb year 2020). Library preparation employed the immunoSEQ multiplex PCR assay. As stored in TCRdb, this immuneACCESS dataset retains in-frame rearrangements with V and J assigned. A fraction of the clones does not appear; measured against another copy, unresolved V genes explain less than half of the discrepancy, and the remainder lacks a known reason. In all, the sample holds about 120,000 clones, and about four fifths of those were seen once. The ten largest clones represent under 5% of the sample. The sample consisted of peripheral blood. These receptors were obtained from a woman aged 80 or over with acute or convalescent COVID-19.

The V gene is TRBV27, the J gene TRBJ2-3, with D maybe TRBD2 (7 bases). The CDR3 consists of 15 residues. In germline, CDR1 is MNHEY, CDR2 SMNVEV (reference sequence). V was pared by 5 bases and J by 4 bases, with 16 bases between. As DNA, the CDR3 is TGTGCCAGCAGTCCTAGGGGGGGCCATGCAGATACGCAGTATTTT. Its protein is CASSPRGGHADTQYF.

The V call is TRBV30, the J call TRBJ1-5; D gene uncertain. CDR1 and CDR2 from the germline V gene are GTSNPN and SVGIG (reference sequence). Deletions cut 2 bases from V and 0 bases from J, with 11 bases between. The CDR3 runs 15 residues. The CDR3 DNA sequence: TGTGCCTGGAGTAAGGGAGTTAATAGCAATCAGCCCCAGCATTTT. Protein: CAWSKGVNSNQPQHF.

The chain links TRBV3-1 (or the pseudogene TRBV3-2) to TRBJ1-5, with D perhaps matching TRBD1 (5 bases). The germline V and J ends were trimmed by 1 base and 3 bases, with 10 bases remaining between them. This CDR3 is 15 amino acids long. CDR1 LGHDT and CDR2 YNNKEL come from the germline V gene (reference sequence). CDR3 sequence reads: CASSQGLTVNQPQHF. The CDR3 region has the DNA TGTGCCAGCAGCCAAGGTCTGACAGTCAATCAGCCCCAGCATTTT.

The V call is TRBV5-5, the J call TRBJ1-6; 7 bases fit TRBD1. The CDR3 contains 15 residues. J lost 7 bases, V lost 2 bases, and 6 bases had no gene match. Germline V CDR1 and CDR2: SGHKS, YYEKEE (reference sequence). The CDR3 reads CASSLAGTDNSPLHF. DNA of the CDR3: TGTGCCAGCAGCTTAGCTGGGACAGACAATTCACCCCTCCACTTT.

This clone was seen only once. This chain joins TRBV5-1 and TRBJ2-3; no reliable D call. The germline CDR1 and CDR2 sequences are SGHRS and YFSETQ. The length of the CDR3 is 14 residues. Trimming cost V 1 base and J 1 base, with 7 bases left between them. The CDR3 nucleotides read TGCGCCAGCAGCTTGATAGGAGGCACAGATACGCAGTATTTT. As protein: CASSLIGGTDTQYF.

The chain couples TRBV5-1 to TRBJ1-6; no clear D gene. CDR1 is SGHRS and CDR2 is YFSETQ in the germline V gene. The CDR3 runs to 15 residues. Between the trimmed V and J ends, which lost 3 bases and 4 bases, there was a span of 11 bases. CDR3 residues: CASSSSPGYNSPLHF. CDR3 coding DNA: TGCGCCAGCAGCTCTTCACCGGGTTATAATTCACCCCTCCACTTT.

The rearrangement links TRBV6-5 to TRBJ2-3, with TRBD2 identical over 10 bases. With 8 bases clipped from V and 6 bases from J, the junction kept 8 bases outside the gene matches. The CDR3 loop spans 14 amino acids. Per germline, CDR1 MNHEY and CDR2 SVGAGI. In DNA form, the CDR3 reads TGTGCCAGCTATGTACCGGGACTAGCGGATACGCAGTATTTT. Translation gives CASYVPGLADTQYF.

V and J are TRBV4-2 and TRBJ2-5; 9 bases align to TRBD2. J was trimmed by 2 bases and V by 2 bases; bases with no gene match: 3. Germline CDR1 and CDR2: LGHNA and YNFKEQ. The CDR3 has 15 amino acids. CDR3 sequence (DNA): TGTGCCAGCAGCCAAATAGCGGGGGAGCAAGAGACCCAGTACTTC. Translating it yields CASSQIAGEQETQYF.

A note on this clone: This same CDR3 is encoded by further DNA sequences in the sample. J is TRBJ2-1 and V is TRBV19, with TRBD2 matching over 10 bases. Germline V CDR1 and CDR2: LNHDA, SQIVND (reference sequence). J gave up 1 base and V 6 bases, and 0 bases lay outside the gene matches. CDR3 length equals 14 residues. CDR3 sequence reads: CASRTSGSYNEQFF. CDR3 DNA: TGTGCCAGTAGGACTAGCGGGTCCTACAATGAGCAGTTCTTC.

For the CDR3, the DNA is TGTGCCTGGACGGCCAGGGTGGCCGGGGAGCTGTTTTTT. The encoded protein is CAWTARVAGELFF. The chain has TRBV30 and TRBJ2-2, with TRBD1 as a possible D gene (5 bases). The CDR3 totals 13 residues. Germline V gene data show CDR1 as GTSNPN and CDR2 as SVGIG (reference sequence). V lost 4 bases to trimming and J lost 6 bases, with 12 bases between them.

V and J are TRBV3-1 (or the pseudogene TRBV3-2) and TRBJ1-4; TRBD1 matches 10 bases. Germline CDR1 and CDR2: LGHDT and YNNKEL (reference sequence). This CDR3 is built from 18 residues. J was trimmed by 0 bases and V by 6 bases; bases with no gene match: 10. The CDR3 reads CASSPTTGTGATNEKLFF. The CDR3 DNA follows: TGTGCCAGCAGTCCTACAACCGGGACAGGGGCAACTAATGAAAAACTGTTTTTT.

The chain links TRBV13 to TRBJ2-1; the D is unclear. This CDR3 region has 15 residues. Trimming left V 8 bases short and J 0 bases short, with 14 bases between. Germline assignment: CDR1 PRHDT and CDR2 FYEKMQ (reference sequence). CDR3 region: CASSPTVSSYNEQFF. The DNA of the CDR3 is TGTGCCAGCTCGCCGACTGTCAGCTCCTACAATGAGCAGTTCTTC.

V is TRBV2 and J is TRBJ1-1, with a weak D call TRBD1 (6 bases). CDR3 length equals 14 residues. V lost 6 bases to trimming and J lost 1 base, with 12 bases between them. Germline values: CDR1 SNHLY, CDR2 FYNNEI. The CDR3 sequence is CASSIQGWNTEAFF. CDR3 DNA: TGTGCCAGCAGCATACAGGGCTGGAACACTGAAGCTTTCTTT.

This chain uses TRBV27 with TRBJ1-2, with 8 nucleotides matching TRBD1. After removal of 3 bases from V and 8 bases from J, the junction contained 8 bases not matched to a gene. CDR1 and CDR2 (germline): MNHEY, SMNVEV (reference sequence). The CDR3 totals 14 residues. The CDR3 sequence is CASSFNDRGEGYTF. CDR3 in DNA: TGTGCCAGCAGTTTCAACGACAGGGGTGAAGGCTACACCTTC.

V gene TRBV19 combines with J gene TRBJ1-6; possibly TRBD1 for D (5 bases). Per germline, CDR1 LNHDA and CDR2 SQIVND (reference sequence). Trimming cost V 7 bases and J 10 bases, with 17 bases left between them. The CDR3 consists of 14 residues. The DNA of the CDR3 is TGTGCCAGTACCACGCAGGGCATCGGATCACCCCTCCACTTT. This sequence encodes CASTTQGIGSPLHF. Combining the CDR3 with reference TRBV19 and TRBJ1-6 gives the whole variable domain DGGITQSPKYLFRKEGQNVTLSCEQNLNHDAMYWYRQDPGQGLRLIYYSQIVNDFQKGDIAEGYSVSREKKESFPLTVTSAQKNPTAFYLCASTTQGIGSPLHFGNGTRLTVT.